This T cell receptor beta chain was retrieved from a study of identical twins (dated by TCRdb to 2016 to 2018). About the full investigation: To test whether fetal clonotypes persist, this study deep-sequenced TCR alpha and beta repertoires from monozygotic twins, from unrelated adults of various ages, and from cord blood. To rule out contamination, replicate twin experiments were performed at different times with different library preparation protocols.

Every donor in the study was a healthy Caucasian. The twin cohort comprised three pairs of female monozygotic twins, all aged about 18 to 30 years. Positive isolation kits from Invitrogen were used to isolate the CD4+ and CD8+ T cell populations. The library was built by means of 5' RACE. Sequencing was carried out with an Illumina HiSeq 2000. Template switching added a universal primer binding site, and the final cDNA carried a unique molecular identifier that allowed TCR cDNA molecules to be counted accurately. Specific primers in the conserved constant-segment region were used to synthesize first-strand cDNA for the TCR alpha and beta chains. To control for contamination, each cDNA library was double barcoded with a SMART-Mk sample barcode plus Illumina barcodes. Two successive PCR steps introduced TruSeq adapter sequences along with Illumina sample barcodes. TCR alpha and beta cDNA libraries were sequenced on the Illumina HiSeq platform with custom primers. Under the source paper's analysis protocol: Raw reads were processed with MiGEC to extract unique molecular identifiers, and MiXCR was used to determine CDR3 positions. For each individual, recombination models were inferred using an EM algorithm with the repgenHMM and IGoR tools. Shared clonotypes were analyzed with the tcR package in R, and sharing was normalized by the product of cloneset sizes. To study raw recombination free of thymic and clonal selection effects, out-of-frame nonproductive sequences were analyzed. The raw public data were reprocessed by TCRdb itself: fastp quality trimming at Q25, MiXCR clonotype calling, in-frame beta chains only. Rows with one shared CDR3 protein collapse into an entry with the most common genes and DNA. The V and J calls and clone size are TCRdb's, not the authors'. The sample table contains 300,000 or so distinct CDR3 sequences; only one count was recorded for roughly 8.6% of them. Approximately 6.6% of the sample lies in the top ten.

The paper as a whole reports these results and caveats: Conclusions relied on cross-sectional statistical analysis, since the same donors could not be followed over many years. Fewer insertions were carried by abundant cord blood beta clonotypes, a similar but weaker trend appeared in young adult naive repertoires, and no such trend appeared in memory repertoires. Compared with coincidental sharing between unrelated individuals, an excess of low generation-probability sequences was observed among out-of-frame TCR alpha sequences shared between twins. In beta out-of-frame sequences, excess twin sharing was weaker, because having fewer shared sequences lowered the signal-to-noise ratio. In monozygotic twins, recombination models systematically underestimated out-of-frame TCR alpha sharing, but the models matched the sharing seen between unrelated individuals. Invariant T cells such as MAIT and iNKT could partly confound zero-insertion analyses, though diverse VJ usage argued against this for most clonotypes.

This clonotype was seen repeatedly, ten times or more. Its antigen remains undetermined. No quality values exist for individual bases; no much larger clone is one base distant. The cysteine opens and the phenylalanine closes a CDR3 of 13 amino acids. The sequence is cut down to CDR3 DNA, 39 bases in frame from base 1. Looking up the germline V gene yields CDR1 SGHRS and CDR2 YFSETQ. V loses 0 bases of germline sequence and J loses 3 bases, and the interval between the two ends is 7 bases. These records were also assigned to another study, of yellow fever vaccine responses in identical twins. Reported in the second study: The authors reported that the T cell response to vaccination in identical twins appeared partly convergent and partly personalized. In identical twins, the study followed T cell clones that responded to the vaccine with precision.

The receptor was isolated from a woman between 18 and 29 years old in good health. Sequencing was carried out using CD8+ T cells sorted from blood. The chain is made from TRBV5-1 and TRBJ2-7; no D segment can be confidently identified. The CDR3 here reads CASSLGHLYEQYF. The DNA is TGCGCCAGCAGCTTGGGACACCTCTACGAGCAGTACTTC.